These 19 T cell receptor beta chains were all obtained from the same sample, sequenced in a study of T-cell memory formation after mild COVID-19. Via MiXCR, TCRdb re-called the 5' RACE reads, giving one row per CDR3 protein. Of under 250,000 distinct CDR3 sequences in the sample, just over 15% were seen once. Sequencing was done on a sample of PBMCs or a T cell subset sorted from them (not recorded which). These receptors originate from an adult woman who had mild COVID-19 (a few samples of this study predate the infection). Cell type and time point are not known.

This clonotype was detected only a few times. This chain links TRBV29-1 with TRBJ1-1; D ambiguous. The CDR3 runs to 13 residues. The germline V gene has CDR1 SQVTM and CDR2 ANQGSEA. The V end lost 4 bases, the J end lost 2 bases, and 11 bases lay between the germline ends. For the CDR3, the DNA is TGCAGCGTTGTCGGGCAGGTCAACACTGAAGCTTTCTTT. Translating it yields CSVVGQVNTEAFF. The entire variable domain, with the rest obtained from reference TRBV29-1 and TRBJ1-1, is as follows: SAVISQKPSRDICQRGTSLTIQCQVDSQVTMMFWYRQQPGQSLTLIATANQGSEATYESGFVIDKFPISRPNLTFSTLTVSNMSPEDSSIYLCSVVGQVNTEAFFGQGTRLTVV.

The J gene is TRBJ2-1, the V gene TRBV9; 9 positions match TRBD2. The CDR3 runs 17 residues. V gave up 3 bases and J gave up 7 bases; unmatched junction bases: 14. Germline values: CDR1 SGDLS, CDR2 YYNGEE. CDR3 DNA sequence: TGTGCCAGCAGCGCCACCTCGGGTAGCGGGAGACGAAATGAGCAGTTCTTC. Protein: CASSATSGSGRRNEQFF.

This clonotype has just a few counts. V and J are TRBV7-9 and TRBJ2-3; the match to TRBD2 covers 8 bases. The germline CDR1 and CDR2 sequences are SEHNR and FQNEAQ (reference sequence). Losses at the gene ends were 6 bases for V and 6 bases for J; bases not matched to a gene: 8. The CDR3 runs to 14 residues. CDR3 amino acids: CASRRGGRSDTQYF. The CDR3 DNA sequence: TGTGCCAGCAGGAGAGGCGGGAGGTCGGATACGCAGTATTTT.

This clonotype was picked up a small number of times. This chain connects TRBV7-3 to TRBJ1-1; D not resolved. Germline CDR1 is SGHTA and CDR2 is FQGTGA. CDR3 length: 15 residues. With 1 base removed from V and 7 bases from J, the gap between germline ends came to 16 bases. The CDR3 DNA reads TGTGCCAGCAGCTTAAAAGGGCGGCTTCTGGATGAAGCTTTCTTT. Its translation: CASSLKGRLLDEAFF.

This clonotype has just a few counts. Written as DNA, the CDR3 is TGCGCCAGCAGCTCGACCCGGGACCCCGTGGAGACCCAGTACTTC. Translation gives CASSSTRDPVETQYF. The chain employs TRBV5-1 and TRBJ2-5; TRBD1 or TRBD2 may be the D gene (5 bases each). CDR3 length: 15 residues. Trimming stripped 3 bases from V and 5 bases from J, with 17 bases between. Germline V lookup: CDR1 SGHRS, CDR2 YFSETQ.

V usage is TRBV7-9 and J usage is TRBJ1-4, with D unresolved. From germline, CDR1 is SEHNR and CDR2 FQNEAQ (reference sequence). The CDR3 covers 15 residues. V lost 5 bases and J 1 base, leaving 11 bases between the germline ends. This chain's CDR3 is CASSPWRGTNEKLFF. In nucleotides, the CDR3 is TGTGCCAGCAGCCCGTGGCGGGGAACTAATGAAAAACTGTTTTTT.

DNA for the CDR3: TGTGCCAGCAGCTTAGTCCGCCTCGGGACAGGAACTGCAGATACGCAGTATTTT. Translated, it gives CASSLVRLGTGTADTQYF. V and J are TRBV7-8 and TRBJ2-3; TRBD1 aligns across 8 bases. The germline CDR1 and CDR2 sequences are SGHVS and FQNEAQ. V shed 1 base, J shed 4 bases, and the junction held 13 bases outside the gene matches. CDR3 length: 18 amino acids.

This clonotype was seen a few times. The chain combines TRBV12-3 or TRBV12-4 with TRBJ2-7; TRBD2 might be the D (5 bases). The V gene lost 7 bases and the J gene lost 6 bases, with 16 bases spanning the gap. The CDR3 has 13 amino acids. CDR3 loop: CASTRSSGFEQYF. CDR3 coding DNA: TGTGCCAGCACCCGCAGCTCGGGGTTCGAGCAGTACTTC.

This clonotype was recorded a few times. CDR3 loop: CASSPGGFELLHNEQFF. The CDR3, as DNA: TGTGCCAGCAGCCCGGGGGGGTTTGAGCTATTACACAATGAGCAGTTCTTC. V gene TRBV3-1 combines with J gene TRBJ2-1, with 8 positions matching TRBD2. This CDR3 is 17 amino acids long. Germline CDR1 is LGHDT and CDR2 is YNNKEL (reference sequence). V shed 4 bases and J 5 bases; nucleotides not matched to a gene: 13.

This clonotype appeared many times. V is TRBV6-5 and J is TRBJ2-1, with 9 bases aligning to TRBD2. J lost 4 bases, V lost 6 bases, and 10 bases had no gene match. This CDR3 is 16 amino acids long. CDR1 and CDR2 from the germline V gene are MNHEY and SVGAGI. For the CDR3, the DNA is TGTGCCAGCAGCTCACCCGGGACTAGCATTTACAATGAGCAGTTCTTC. This encodes CASSSPGTSIYNEQFF.

The chain uses TRBV5-5 and TRBJ2-1; no firm D call. Germline V lookup: CDR1 SGHKS, CDR2 YYEKEE (reference sequence). The length of the CDR3 is 15 residues. Trimming stripped 4 bases from V and 8 bases from J, with 19 bases between. The CDR3 spells CASSPRSEVVYEQFF. The CDR3 nucleotides read TGTGCCAGCAGCCCTAGATCCGAAGTAGTCTATGAGCAGTTCTTC.

CDR3 coding DNA: TGCGCCAGCAGCCAAGCCGGGACAGACGGTGAAAAACTGTTTTTT. Amino acid sequence: CASSQAGTDGEKLFF. The genes are TRBV4-3 and TRBJ1-4; 7 bases are a match to TRBD1. Germline V gene data show CDR1 as LGHNA and CDR2 as YSLEER. Trimming at V came to 1 base and at J to 7 bases, leaving 6 bases not matched to a gene. CDR3 length equals 15 residues.

This clonotype was found many times. V and J are TRBV11-2 and TRBJ2-3, with 10 bases lining up with TRBD2. V shed 2 bases, J shed 5 bases, and the junction held 4 bases outside the gene matches. The CDR3 has 15 residues. Germline V gene sequence: CDR1 SGHAT, CDR2 FQNNGV. The CDR3 sequence is CASSLLAGGRDTQYF. DNA for the CDR3: TGTGCCAGCAGCTTATTAGCGGGGGGTCGAGATACGCAGTATTTT.

The chain couples TRBV9 to TRBJ1-6; D ambiguous. The V gene lost 0 bases and the J gene lost 11 bases, with 15 bases spanning the gap. The germline CDR1 and CDR2 sequences are SGDLS and YYNGEE. The length of the CDR3 is 15 residues. The CDR3 DNA sequence: TGTGCCAGCAGCGTAGAAGGAGGGTCTGCGCCACCCCTCCACTTT. Its protein product is CASSVEGGSAPPLHF.

The chain recombines TRBV7-2 with TRBJ2-1; D ambiguous. Trimming removed 8 bases from V and 0 bases from J, with 14 bases in between. This CDR3 is built from 15 residues. Germline CDR1 is SGHTA and CDR2 is FQGNSA. The CDR3 sequence is CASARTQSSYNEQFF. CDR3 sequence (DNA): TGTGCCAGCGCTAGGACCCAAAGCTCCTACAATGAGCAGTTCTTC.

This clonotype has at least ten counts. The rearrangement joins TRBV11-2 to TRBJ1-1; D not certain. Trimming took off 0 bases at V and 5 bases at J, with 7 bases between the two ends. The CDR3 has 13 residues. Germline values: CDR1 SGHAT, CDR2 FQNNGV. The CDR3 protein is CASSLEVRTEAFF. For the CDR3, the DNA is TGTGCCAGCAGCTTAGAGGTCAGAACTGAAGCTTTCTTT. Looking up the rest from reference TRBV11-2 and TRBJ1-1 gives the full variable domain: EAGVAQSPRYKIIEKRQSVAFWCNPISGHATLYWYQQILGQGPKLLIQFQNNGVVDDSQLPKDRFSAERLKGVDSTLKIQPAKLEDSAVYLCASSLEVRTEAFFGQGTRLTVV.

The rearrangement links TRBV11-2 to TRBJ1-2; D is undetermined. Trimming pared 0 bases from V and 7 bases from J, leaving 18 bases between. The germline V gene has CDR1 SGHAT and CDR2 FQNNGV. The CDR3 has 16 amino acids. The chain's CDR3 is CASSLDPGSQLSGYTF. The CDR3 DNA reads as TGTGCCAGCAGCTTAGACCCTGGGTCGCAGCTCTCTGGCTACACCTTC.

V usage is TRBV2 and J usage is TRBJ2-1; D remains ambiguous. The V gene lost 7 bases and the J gene lost 8 bases, with 18 bases spanning the gap. CDR1 and CDR2 from the germline V gene are SNHLY and FYNNEI. This CDR3 is 14 amino acids long. The CDR3 DNA reads as TGTGCCAGCACAGGCCGCCTCGCGAGCGATGAGCAGTTCTTC. The encoded protein is CASTGRLASDEQFF.

This clonotype has more than one count but fewer than ten. The chain uses TRBV29-1 and TRBJ1-2, with D possibly matching TRBD1 (5 bases). The CDR3 consists of 13 residues. Germline V gives CDR1 SQVTM, CDR2 ANQGSEA. V lost 2 bases, J lost 6 bases, and 13 bases lay in between. CDR3 residues: CSVEKSGTNGYTF. Written as DNA, the CDR3 is TGCAGCGTTGAAAAATCTGGGACGAATGGCTACACCTTC.